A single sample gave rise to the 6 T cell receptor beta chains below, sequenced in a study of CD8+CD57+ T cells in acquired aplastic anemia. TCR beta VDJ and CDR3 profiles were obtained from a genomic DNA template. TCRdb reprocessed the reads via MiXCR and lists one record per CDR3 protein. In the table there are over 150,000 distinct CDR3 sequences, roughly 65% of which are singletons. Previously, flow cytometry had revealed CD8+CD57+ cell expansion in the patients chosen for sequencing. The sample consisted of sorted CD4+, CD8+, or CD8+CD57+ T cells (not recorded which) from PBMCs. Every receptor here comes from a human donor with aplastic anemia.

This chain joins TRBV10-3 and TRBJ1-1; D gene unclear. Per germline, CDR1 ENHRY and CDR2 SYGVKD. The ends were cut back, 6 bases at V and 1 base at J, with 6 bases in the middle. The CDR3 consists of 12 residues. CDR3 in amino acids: CAISLRNTEAFF. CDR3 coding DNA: TGTGCCATCAGCTTGCGGAACACTGAAGCTTTCTTT.

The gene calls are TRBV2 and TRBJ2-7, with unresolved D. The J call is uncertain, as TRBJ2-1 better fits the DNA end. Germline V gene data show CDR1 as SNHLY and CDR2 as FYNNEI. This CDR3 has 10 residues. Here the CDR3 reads CASRWYEQFF. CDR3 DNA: TGTGCCAGCAGATGGTATGAGCAGTTCTTC.

The CDR3 nucleotides read TGTGCCAGCAGCTGGGGGGCTTCCCACACTGAAGCTTTCTTT. Amino acid sequence: CASSWGASHTEAFF. J is TRBJ1-1 and V is TRBV7-3; possible D gene TRBD1, 6 bases. Germline V gene lookup returns CDR1 SGHTA and CDR2 FQGTGA. V was cut by 4 bases and J by 3 bases, with 12 bases left in between. The CDR3 totals 14 residues. Supplemented by reference TRBV7-3 and TRBJ1-1, the full variable domain reads GAGVSQTPSNKVTEKGKYVELRCDPISGHTALYWYRQSLGQGPEFLIYFQGTGAADDSGLPNDRFFAVRPEGSVSTLKIQRTERGDSAVYLCASSWGASHTEAFFGQGTRLTVV.

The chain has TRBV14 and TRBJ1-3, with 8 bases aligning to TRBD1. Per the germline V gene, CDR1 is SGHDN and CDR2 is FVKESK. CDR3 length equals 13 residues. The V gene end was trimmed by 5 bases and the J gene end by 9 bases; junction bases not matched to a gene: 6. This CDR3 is CASSLTGASTIYF. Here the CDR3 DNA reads TGTGCCAGCAGCTTGACAGGGGCTAGCACCATATATTTT. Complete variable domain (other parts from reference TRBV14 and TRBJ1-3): EAGVTQFPSHSVIEKGQTVTLRCDPISGHDNLYWYRRVMGKEIKFLLHFVKESKQDESGMPNNRFLAERTGGTYSTLKVQPAELEDSGVYFCASSLTGASTIYFGEGSWLTVV.

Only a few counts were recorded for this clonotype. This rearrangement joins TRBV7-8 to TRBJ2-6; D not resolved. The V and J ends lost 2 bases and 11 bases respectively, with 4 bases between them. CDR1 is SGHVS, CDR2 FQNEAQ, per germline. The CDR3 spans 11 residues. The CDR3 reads CASSLYDVLTF. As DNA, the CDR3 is TGTGCCAGCAGCTTATACGACGTCCTGACTTTC.

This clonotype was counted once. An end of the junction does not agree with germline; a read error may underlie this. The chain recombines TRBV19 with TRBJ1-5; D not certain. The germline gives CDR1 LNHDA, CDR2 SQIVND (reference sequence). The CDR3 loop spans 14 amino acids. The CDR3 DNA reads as TGTGCCAGTAACACGGGATCTCGAAATCAGCCCAAGCATTTT. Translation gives CASNTGSRNQPKHF.